The clone carrying this T cell receptor beta chain appeared a single time. V was clipped by 1 base and J by 3 bases, with 12 bases between them. The germline gives CDR1 SGHVS, CDR2 FNYEAQ. This CDR3 region has 16 residues. The data stem from a study of cytomegalovirus exposure and HLA in healthy donors. PCR involved 60 Vbeta and 13 Jbeta primers. The table came from immunoSEQ multiplex PCR; TCRdb's copy has only in-frame clones and leaves some out. The repertoire holds about 180,000 clones, with 77% as singletons. These donors, healthy bone marrow donors, were studied. The sample taken for sequencing was PBMCs. V usage is TRBV7-6 and J usage is TRBJ2-2, with D possibly TRBD1 on 5 matching bases. The clonotype originates from a man younger than 30 in good health and CMV-seronegative. This chain's CDR3 is CASSLEAGPDTGELFF. The CDR3 DNA sequence: TGTGCCAGCAGCTTAGAGGCAGGGCCTGACACCGGGGAGCTGTTTTTT.